This T cell receptor beta chain was captured in a study of shared clonotypes between healthy human individuals. At the level of the study: Per donor, CD8 memory used one plate, CD8 naive used two, CD4 memory used three and CD4 naive used three.

Sequencing was performed with immunoSEQ multiplex PCR; in TCRdb, only in-frame clones are kept and a portion is missing. There are 2,500,000 or so clones in the sample; roughly 92% occur only once, and 0.14% lies in the top ten. This CDR3 comprises 19 residues. V was clipped by 4 bases and J by 4 bases; unmatched bases: 12. From germline, CDR1 is SGHTA and CDR2 FQGNSA. This TCR was recovered from a man aged 18 to 29 in good health. The sequenced material came from naive CD4+ T cells sorted from blood. This sample's subset: CD45RA+ positively selected. The V gene is TRBV7-2, the J gene TRBJ2-1; TRBD2 aligns across 14 bases. Here the CDR3 reads CASSSETSGRAGWYNEQFF. The CDR3 DNA is TGTGCCAGCAGCTCAGAGACTAGCGGGAGGGCCGGTTGGTACAATGAGCAGTTCTTC.